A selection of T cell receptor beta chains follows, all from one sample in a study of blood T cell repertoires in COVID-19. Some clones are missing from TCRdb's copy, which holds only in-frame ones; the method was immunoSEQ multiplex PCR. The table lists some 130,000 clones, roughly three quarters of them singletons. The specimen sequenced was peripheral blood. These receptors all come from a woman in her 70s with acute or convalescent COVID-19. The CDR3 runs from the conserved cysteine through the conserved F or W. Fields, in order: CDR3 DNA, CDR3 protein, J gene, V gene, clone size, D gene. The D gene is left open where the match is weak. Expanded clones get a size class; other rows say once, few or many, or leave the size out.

CDR3 DNA: TGTGCCAGCGGTGAGGGGACAGCCTCGAGGTATGGCTACACCTTC
CDR3 protein: CASGEGTASRYGYTF
J gene: TRBJ1-2
V gene: TRBV6-1
clone size: few
D gene: TRBD1

CDR3 DNA: TGTGCCAGCGCGGGACTAGCGGGCCCCGGGGAGCTGTTTTTT
CDR3 protein: CASAGLAGPGELFF
J gene: TRBJ2-2
V gene: TRBV7-3
clone size: once
D gene: TRBD2

CDR3 DNA: TGCGCCAGCAGCTTGCAATCTAGAAACACTGAAGCTTTCTTT
CDR3 protein: CASSLQSRNTEAFF
J gene: TRBJ1-1
V gene: TRBV5-1
clone size: many
D gene: NA

CDR3 DNA: TGCGCCAGCAGCCACGACGGACTAAAAGGGGAGACCCAGTACTTC
CDR3 protein: CASSHDGLKGETQYF
J gene: TRBJ2-5
V gene: TRBV4-1
clone size: once
D gene: NA

CDR3 DNA: TGCAGTGCTAGTCCGATCGGACAGGGAAACACTGAAGCTTTCTTT
CDR3 protein: CSASPIGQGNTEAFF
J gene: TRBJ1-1
V gene: TRBV20-1
clone size: NA
D gene: TRBD1

CDR3 DNA: TGTGCCAGCAATACAGGGAGAGGTGAGGTGTACTTC
CDR3 protein: CASNTGRGEVYF
J gene: TRBJ2-7
V gene: TRBV28
clone size: few
D gene: NA

CDR3 DNA: TGTGCCAGCAGTCTGACAGGGTTGGGTGAAAAACTGTTTTTT
CDR3 protein: CASSLTGLGEKLFF
J gene: TRBJ1-4
V gene: TRBV2
clone size: NA
D gene: TRBD1

CDR3 DNA: TGTGCCAGCAGTTACCAGCAGGAGGGCGTGGGGGGCTACACCTTC
CDR3 protein: CASSYQQEGVGGYTF
J gene: TRBJ1-2
V gene: TRBV6-5
clone size: NA
D gene: NA

CDR3 DNA: TGTGCCAGCAGTTTATACTCGCCGGACAGGGGTGTTGGCTATGGCTACACCTTC
CDR3 protein: CASSLYSPDRGVGYGYTF
J gene: TRBJ1-2
V gene: TRBV27
clone size: NA
D gene: TRBD1

CDR3 DNA: TGTGCCAGCAGCCTCCTGGTGGACATCCAAGAGACCCAGTACTTC
CDR3 protein: CASSLLVDIQETQYF
J gene: TRBJ2-5
V gene: TRBV3-1/TRBV3-2
clone size: NA
D gene: NA

CDR3 DNA: TGTGCCAGCAGCTTAGTAGGCCGGACAGTTCGGTACGAGCAGTACTTC
CDR3 protein: CASSLVGRTVRYEQYF
J gene: TRBJ2-7
V gene: TRBV7-2
clone size: few
D gene: NA

CDR3 DNA: TGTGCCAGCAGCAGACCTCCAGGAGCAGGGGGCTACACCTTC
CDR3 protein: CASSRPPGAGGYTF
J gene: TRBJ1-2
V gene: TRBV6-2/TRBV6-3
clone size: NA
D gene: NA

CDR3 DNA: TGTGCCAGCAGCCCCCGGGCAGGAGCGGGAGGTCACAATGAGCAGTTCTTC
CDR3 protein: CASSPRAGAGGHNEQFF
J gene: TRBJ2-1
V gene: TRBV4-2
clone size: NA
D gene: TRBD2

CDR3 DNA: TGTGCCAGCAGTTTAGTCCCTAGCGGGAGCTTCGAGACCCAGTACTTC
CDR3 protein: CASSLVPSGSFETQYF
J gene: TRBJ2-5
V gene: TRBV27
clone size: NA
D gene: TRBD2

CDR3 DNA: TGTGCCAGCAGTTACTCTTCCGGGACAGGGCGGAATGAGCAGTTCTTC
CDR3 protein: CASSYSSGTGRNEQFF
J gene: TRBJ2-1
V gene: TRBV6-5
clone size: NA
D gene: TRBD1

CDR3 DNA: TGCGCCAGCAGCTCCGCCCTGGGGGCACCTCTCTTGTTCTTC
CDR3 protein: CASSSALGAPLLFF
J gene: TRBJ2-1
V gene: TRBV5-1
clone size: NA
D gene: NA

CDR3 DNA: TGCAGTGCTACAGGGTTAGAGACCCAGTACTTC
CDR3 protein: CSATGLETQYF
J gene: TRBJ2-5
V gene: TRBV20-1
clone size: few
D gene: NA

CDR3 DNA: TGTGCCAGCAGCTTTGGGCCAGTTCAAGAGACCCAGTACTTC
CDR3 protein: CASSFGPVQETQYF
J gene: TRBJ2-5
V gene: TRBV5-5
clone size: NA
D gene: NA

CDR3 DNA: TGTGCCACCAGCAGAGATCGGTCGGGGATGCGAGAGCAGTACTTC
CDR3 protein: CATSRDRSGMREQYF
J gene: TRBJ2-7
V gene: TRBV15
clone size: NA
D gene: NA

CDR3 DNA: TGCGCCAGCAGCTGGGGAGGGGAGGCTACCACAGATACGCAGTATTTT
CDR3 protein: CASSWGGEATTDTQYF
J gene: TRBJ2-3
V gene: TRBV5-1
clone size: NA
D gene: TRBD2

CDR3 DNA: TGTGCCAGCAGCCGGACAACTGGAGAGCAGTACTTC
CDR3 protein: CASSRTTGEQYF
J gene: TRBJ2-7
V gene: TRBV6-5
clone size: NA
D gene: NA

CDR3 DNA: TGTGCCAGCAGCCCGGGCAGGGCTTACGAGCAGTACTTC
CDR3 protein: CASSPGRAYEQYF
J gene: TRBJ2-7
V gene: TRBV3-1/TRBV3-2
clone size: NA
D gene: NA

CDR3 DNA: TGTGCCAGCAGCACAGGGGGTGGGTTAGCTTTCTTT
CDR3 protein: CASSTGGGLAFF
J gene: TRBJ1-1
V gene: TRBV11-2
clone size: few
D gene: TRBD1

CDR3 DNA: TGTGCCAGCAGCCGCACCCAGGGGCTGGACTATGGCTACACCTTC
CDR3 protein: CASSRTQGLDYGYTF
J gene: TRBJ1-2
V gene: TRBV7-9
clone size: NA
D gene: NA

CDR3 DNA: TGTGCCAGCAGCCCTCAATTTTGGACAGGTCCCCCCTACGAGCAGTACTTC
CDR3 protein: CASSPQFWTGPPYEQYF
J gene: TRBJ2-7
V gene: TRBV7-8
clone size: once
D gene: TRBD1

CDR3 DNA: TGTGCCACCAGCTCGGACATACGGGAAAAACTGTTTTTT
CDR3 protein: CATSSDIREKLFF
J gene: TRBJ1-4
V gene: TRBV15
clone size: NA
D gene: NA

CDR3 DNA: TGTGCCAGCAGCCAAGATCTTAAAGCCACCGGGGAGCTGTTTTTT
CDR3 protein: CASSQDLKATGELFF
J gene: TRBJ2-2
V gene: TRBV3-1/TRBV3-2
clone size: NA
D gene: NA

CDR3 DNA: TGTGCCAGCAGAACAGGGGGCGCTTATGGCTACACCTTC
CDR3 protein: CASRTGGAYGYTF
J gene: TRBJ1-2
V gene: TRBV6-5
clone size: NA
D gene: TRBD1

CDR3 DNA: TGTGCCAGCAGCTTAGAGGACTCGGTTTGGGATACGCAGTATTTT
CDR3 protein: CASSLEDSVWDTQYF
J gene: TRBJ2-3
V gene: TRBV7-9
clone size: NA
D gene: NA